One sample yielded the 25 T cell receptor beta chains listed below, sequenced in a study of early T cells in non-severe SARS-CoV-2 infection. MiXCR, applied by TCRdb to the 5' RACE reads, yields one record per CDR3 protein. The sample contains about 98,000 distinct CDR3 sequences, around 13% of which appear only once. The sample was whole blood. The receptors were sampled from an adult who was a healthcare worker with PCR-confirmed SARS-CoV-2 infection or an uninfected control (not recorded which).

This clonotype was seen repeatedly, ten times or more. The chain carries TRBV6-6 and TRBJ1-1; D unresolved. The germline V gene has CDR1 MNHNY and CDR2 SVGAGI (reference sequence). V was trimmed by 7 bases and J by 2 bases, leaving 5 bases between them. The CDR3 contains 11 residues. The CDR3 here is CASIGNTEAFF. The CDR3 DNA follows: TGTGCCAGCATAGGTAACACTGAAGCTTTCTTT.

In this sample, this clonotype turned up a few times. The rearrangement links TRBV7-8 to TRBJ2-5, with TRBD2 matching 9 bases. This CDR3 comprises 13 residues. The V gene's germline CDR1 is SGHVS and CDR2 FQNEAQ. V was pared by 8 bases and J by 4 bases, with 5 bases of the junction left unmatched. The CDR3 region is CASLKLAGETQYF. The CDR3 DNA reads TGTGCCAGCCTGAAACTAGCGGGAGAGACCCAGTACTTC.

The J gene is TRBJ1-1, the V gene TRBV6-2 or TRBV6-3; TRBD1 is a possible D gene (5 bases). CDR1 and CDR2 (germline): MNHEY, SVGEGT. The CDR3 consists of 13 residues. V dropped 8 bases and J dropped 4 bases, with 14 bases sitting between them. CDR3 sequence reads: CASSKGPGTEAFF. CDR3 bases: TGTGCCAGCTCCAAGGGGCCGGGCACTGAAGCTTTCTTT.

This clonotype has ten or more counts. CDR3 coding DNA: TGTGCCAGCAGCTATCGAACAGGGGTTCCGAGCTACACCTTC. As protein: CASSYRTGVPSYTF. This chain links TRBV13 with TRBJ1-2, with TRBD1 matching 7 bases. Germline loops: CDR1 PRHDT, CDR2 FYEKMQ (reference sequence). V shed 4 bases and J 9 bases; nucleotides not matched to a gene: 11. This CDR3 contains 14 residues.

This clonotype has just a few counts. The chain couples TRBV4-1 to TRBJ1-5, with no clear D. The CDR3 runs to 13 residues. The V end was cut by 1 base, the J end by 5 bases, with 6 bases between. Looked up from germline, CDR1 is MGHRA and CDR2 is YSYEKL. CDR3 residues: CASSQGAYQPQHF. The CDR3 DNA is TGCGCCAGCAGCCAAGGGGCCTATCAGCCCCAGCATTTT.

This clonotype was counted only a few times. The chain carries TRBV18 and TRBJ2-1, with D perhaps TRBD2 (6 bases). This CDR3 comprises 16 residues. Trimming removed 3 bases from V and 3 bases from J, with 15 bases in between. Germline CDR1 KGHSH, CDR2 LQKENI. This CDR3 reads CASSPLSGTYYNEQFF. The CDR3, as DNA: TGTGCCAGCTCACCCCTTTCCGGGACTTACTACAATGAGCAGTTCTTC.

This rearrangement joins TRBV10-3 to TRBJ2-3; unclear D gene. Trimming pared 0 bases from V and 0 bases from J, leaving 7 bases between. The V gene's germline CDR1 is ENHRY and CDR2 SYGVKD. The CDR3 loop spans 15 amino acids. The CDR3 here is CAISESRTSTDTQYF. The CDR3, as DNA: TGTGCCATCAGTGAGTCGAGAACTAGCACAGATACGCAGTATTTT.

This clonotype has just a few counts. The chain couples TRBV28 to TRBJ2-7, with unresolved D. V was pared by 3 bases and J by 6 bases, with 15 bases between. The length of the CDR3 is 14 residues. CDR1 and CDR2 (germline): MDHEN, SYDVKM. DNA of the CDR3: TGTGCCAGCAGTTTTAGTTATGATAGGTTCGAGCAGTACTTC. It encodes CASSFSYDRFEQYF.

A few counts support this clonotype. This sequence joins TRBV20-1 and TRBJ1-5; 7 bases map to TRBD1. The germline V gene has CDR1 DFQATT and CDR2 SNEGSKA (reference sequence). The CDR3 has 14 amino acids. The V gene end was trimmed by 5 bases and the J gene end by 6 bases; junction bases not matched to a gene: 10. The CDR3 protein is CSASNRGRGQPQHF. CDR3 coding DNA: TGCAGTGCTTCTAACAGGGGAAGAGGTCAGCCCCAGCATTTT.

The rearrangement joins TRBV20-1 to TRBJ2-1, with 14 positions matching TRBD2. The V and J ends lost 5 bases and 4 bases, in that order; junction bases with no gene match: 1. CDR3 length: 14 residues. Per the germline V gene, CDR1 is DFQATT and CDR2 is SNEGSKA (reference sequence). The DNA of the CDR3 is TGCAGTGCTTGGACTAGCGGGAGGTACAATGAGCAGTTCTTC. Residues: CSAWTSGRYNEQFF.

Ten or more counts support this clonotype. J is TRBJ2-4 and V is TRBV21-1; the table's D call TRBD2 went unverified against the DNA. TRBV21-1 is a listed pseudogene. The CDR3 has 14 residues. The CDR3 DNA is TGTGCCAGCAGCAGGGGTAGCGGGAGCTACATTCAGTACTTC. Protein sequence: CASSRGSGSYIQYF.

This clonotype came up many times. The chain couples TRBV12-3 or TRBV12-4 to TRBJ2-1; 7 positions match TRBD2. V shed 3 bases and J 7 bases; nucleotides not matched to a gene: 9. The CDR3 contains 15 residues. The CDR3 sequence: CASSLASGPKNEQFF. The DNA of the CDR3 is TGTGCCAGCAGTTTGGCTAGCGGCCCAAAAAATGAGCAGTTCTTC.

In the case of this clonotype: This may be a read error, as it is one base from a much larger clone. The CDR3 sequence: CASSLKRERADMQYF. The CDR3 coding sequence is TGTGCCAGCAGCTTGAAGAGGGAGAGAGCAGATATGCAGTATTTT. The gene calls are TRBV11-2 and TRBJ2-3; D perhaps matches TRBD2 (5 bases). Germline assignment: CDR1 SGHAT and CDR2 FQNNGV. The CDR3 contains 15 residues. The whole variable domain, remainder taken from reference TRBV11-2 and TRBJ2-3, is EAGVAQSPRYKIIEKRQSVAFWCNPISGHATLYWYQQILGQGPKLLIQFQNNGVVDDSQLPKDRFSAERLKGVDSTLKIQPAKLEDSAVYLCASSLKRERADMQYFGPGTRLTVL.

This clonotype was detected a few times. V usage is TRBV13 and J usage is TRBJ2-7, with TRBD1 matching over 9 bases. V lost 0 bases to trimming and J lost 2 bases; unmatched junction nucleotides: 2. Germline values: CDR1 PRHDT, CDR2 FYEKMQ (reference sequence). The CDR3 has 15 amino acids. For the CDR3, the DNA is TGTGCCAGCAGCTTAGGGGACAGGGGTACCTACGAGCAGTACTTC. It codes for CASSLGDRGTYEQYF.

This clonotype was observed at least ten times. The chain employs TRBV12-3 or TRBV12-4 and TRBJ1-2, with 9 bases aligning to TRBD1. V lost 6 bases, J lost 3 bases, and 5 bases stayed unmatched. The CDR3 runs to 14 residues. CDR3 nucleotides: TGTGCCAGCAGCCCGGGACAGGGCCACTATGGCTACACCTTC. As protein: CASSPGQGHYGYTF.

This clonotype was detected ten times or more. The chain carries TRBV2 and TRBJ2-3, with 8 bases that match TRBD1. This CDR3 spans 14 amino acids. The V gene's germline CDR1 is SNHLY and CDR2 FYNNEI. The junction had 4 bases not matched to a gene; V was cut back by 2 bases and J by 6 bases. In DNA form, the CDR3 reads TGTGCCAGCAGTGAAATGGACAGGGAGGATACGCAGTATTTT. Protein: CASSEMDREDTQYF.

Remarks on this clonotype: Given a much more abundant clone one base away, this may be a read error. The V gene is TRBV20-1, the J gene TRBJ2-1; D is possibly TRBD1 or TRBD2 (5 bases each). CDR1 is DFQATT and CDR2 is SNEGSKA in the germline V gene (reference sequence). The CDR3 loop spans 17 amino acids. The V end was cut by 7 bases, the J end by 8 bases, with 30 bases between. Written as DNA, the CDR3 is TGCAGTGGGAGAGAGGGTCCGGGGACGGACTTATACGATGAGCAGTTCTTC. Protein: CSGREGPGTDLYDEQFF.

This clonotype appeared a few times. The chain uses TRBV20-1 and TRBJ2-1; 11 bases line up with TRBD2. Germline values: CDR1 DFQATT, CDR2 SNEGSKA (reference sequence). This CDR3 comprises 15 residues. V lost 0 bases, J lost 11 bases, and 9 bases stayed unmatched. The CDR3 coding sequence is TGCAGTGCTAGAGATCCTACTAGCGGGGGCGTTAAGCAGTTCTTC. This sequence encodes CSARDPTSGGVKQFF.

This clonotype was observed many times. The V and J genes are TRBV28 and TRBJ2-7; no definite D call. The CDR3 length is 14 residues. Trimming removed 3 bases at V and 2 bases at J, with 11 bases between. Germline lookup yields CDR1 MDHEN and CDR2 SYDVKM. CDR3 protein: CASSFLGGTYEQYF. In DNA form, the CDR3 reads TGTGCCAGCAGTTTCTTGGGCGGTACCTACGAGCAGTACTTC.

This clonotype was observed many times. The chain uses TRBV3-2 and TRBJ2-1; TRBD1, the table's D call, lacks a check against the DNA. TRBV3-2 is assigned pseudogene status. The CDR3 covers 14 residues. The CDR3 spells CASSVPGVNNEQFF. In DNA, the CDR3 is TGTGCCAGCAGCGTACCGGGAGTTAACAATGAGCAGTTCTTC.

This clonotype showed up many times. V gene TRBV18 combines with J gene TRBJ2-7, with D tentatively TRBD1 (5 bases). Germline V gene lookup returns CDR1 KGHSH and CDR2 LQKENI. The CDR3 is made up of 15 amino acids. Deletions cut 3 bases from V and 0 bases from J, with 12 bases between. CDR3 sequence (DNA): TGTGCCAGCTCACCCACAGTAGGGGTCTCCTACGAGCAGTACTTC. Protein product: CASSPTVGVSYEQYF.

This clonotype was counted only a few times. The V call is TRBV12-3 or TRBV12-4, the J call TRBJ2-2; the D gene is possibly TRBD1 (5 bases). V was clipped by 6 bases and J by 6 bases, with 11 bases between them. CDR3 length: 13 residues. The CDR3 protein is CASRDIRAGELFF. CDR3 sequence (DNA): TGTGCCAGCAGGGACATCCGGGCCGGGGAGCTGTTTTTT.

In this sample, this clonotype turned up a few times. The genes are TRBV10-3 and TRBJ1-1, with D perhaps TRBD1 (5 bases). The CDR3 length is 12 residues. Germline assignment: CDR1 ENHRY and CDR2 SYGVKD. V lost 6 bases and J 2 bases, leaving 7 bases between the germline ends. The CDR3 DNA follows: TGTGCCATCAGGGACATTAACACTGAAGCTTTCTTT. Protein sequence: CAIRDINTEAFF.

This clonotype was detected ten times or more. The J gene is TRBJ1-6, the V gene TRBV7-2, with a possible D match to TRBD1 (6 bases). This CDR3 has 15 amino acids. The V end lost 1 base, the J end lost 10 bases, and 14 bases lay between the germline ends. Germline V CDR1 and CDR2: SGHTA, FQGNSA. The chain's CDR3 is CASSLVQGERSPLHF. CDR3 coding DNA: TGTGCCAGCAGCTTAGTACAGGGTGAGCGGTCACCCCTCCACTTT.

For this clonotype: A junction boundary mismatches the germline segment, possibly from a read error. The rearrangement joins TRBV6-1 to TRBJ2-7; tentative D call: TRBD2 (6 bases). The CDR3 has 15 residues. From germline, CDR1 is MNHNS and CDR2 SASEGT. The CDR3 sequence is CGSSESLAQSYEQYF. CDR3 nucleotide sequence: TGTGGCAGCAGTGAAAGCCTAGCGCAGTCCTACGAGCAGTACTTC.